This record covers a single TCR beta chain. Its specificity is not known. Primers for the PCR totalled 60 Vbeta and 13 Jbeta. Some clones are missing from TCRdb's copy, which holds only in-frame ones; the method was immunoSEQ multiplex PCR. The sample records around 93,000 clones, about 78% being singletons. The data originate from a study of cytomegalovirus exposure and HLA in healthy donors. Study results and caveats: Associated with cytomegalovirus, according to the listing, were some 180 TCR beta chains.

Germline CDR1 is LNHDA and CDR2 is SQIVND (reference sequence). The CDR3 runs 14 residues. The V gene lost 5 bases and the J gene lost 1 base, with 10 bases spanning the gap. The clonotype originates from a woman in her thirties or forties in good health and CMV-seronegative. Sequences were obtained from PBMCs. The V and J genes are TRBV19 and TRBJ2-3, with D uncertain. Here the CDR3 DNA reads TGTGCCAGTAGTTATCGCGGAGGCACAGATACGCAGTATTTT. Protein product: CASSYRGGTDTQYF.